This T cell receptor beta chain is drawn from a study of blood T cell repertoires in COVID-19. Looking at the study overall: Spain, Italy and the United States supplied samples that represented acute and convalescent COVID-19.

Between the trimmed V and J ends, which lost 2 bases and 5 bases, there was a span of 13 bases. Germline V gene data show CDR1 as SGHRS and CDR2 as YFSETQ. The CDR3 covers 14 residues. As originally analysed: Cell counts per sample came from amplifying reference gene primers. Repertoires were generated with immunoSEQ multiplex PCR, while TCRdb's copy carries only in-frame clones and drops some. V and J calls and clone size are as listed in that table; D and trimming were resolved from the DNA. The table lists 110,000 to 150,000 clones, 65% to 85% of them singletons. The rearrangement uses TRBV5-1 and TRBJ2-5; perhaps TRBD1 as D (6 bases). The material sequenced was peripheral blood. This TCR was sampled from a woman in her fifties or sixties with acute or convalescent COVID-19. The CDR3 is CASSLGGYSETQYF. DNA for the CDR3: TGCGCCAGCAGCTTAGGGGGTTACAGTGAGACCCAGTACTTC.